The 12 T cell receptor beta chains below come from one sample, sequenced in a study of shared clonotypes between healthy human individuals. TCRdb's table, derived via immunoSEQ multiplex PCR, lists solely in-frame clones and lacks some. The sample has around 1.6 million clones, 95% to 99% seen once. Sequenced material: naive CD4+ T cells sorted from blood. The subset is: CD45RA+ positively selected. The receptors here all came from a man aged 25 to 45 in good health.

J is TRBJ1-4 and V is TRBV18; D may be TRBD1 (5 bases). CDR3 length: 13 residues. V dropped 2 bases and J dropped 6 bases, with 7 bases sitting between them. Germline CDR1 is KGHSH and CDR2 is LQKENI. The DNA of the CDR3 is TGTGCCAGCTCACCATTGGGGGATGAAAAACTGTTTTTT. Translated, it gives CASSPLGDEKLFF. The full variable domain, in which reference TRBV18 and TRBJ1-4 provide the parts outside the CDR3, is NAGVMQNPRHLVRRRGQEARLRCSPMKGHSHVYWYRQLPEEGLKFMVYLQKENIIDESGMPKERFSAEFPKEGPSILRIQQVVRGDSAAYFCASSPLGDEKLFFGSGTQLSVL.

This clone was recorded once. The chain recombines TRBV6-6 with TRBJ1-5; 11 bases are a match to TRBD1. The CDR3 totals 16 residues. The germline V gene encodes CDR1 MNHNY and CDR2 SVGAGI (reference sequence). V was clipped by 4 bases and J by 7 bases; unmatched bases: 9. In DNA form, the CDR3 reads TGTGCCAGCAGTTCCACTTGGACAGGGGGCGAACAGCCCCAGCATTTT. Protein: CASSSTWTGGEQPQHF.

This clone was observed once. V usage is TRBV6-1 and J usage is TRBJ2-2; D ambiguous. The V and J ends lost 4 bases and 4 bases respectively, with 13 bases between them. The CDR3 consists of 15 residues. Looked up from germline, CDR1 is MNHNS and CDR2 is SASEGT. CDR3 coding DNA: TGTGCCAGCAGTGTTCTCGCAAGGGTCACCGGGGAGCTGTTTTTT. This codes for CASSVLARVTGELFF.

The chain carries TRBV21-1 and TRBJ1-3. TRBV21-1 is a documented pseudogene. This CDR3 comprises 14 residues. The CDR3 spells CASRPSPRGNTIYF. Written as DNA, the CDR3 is TGTGCCAGCAGACCTAGCCCCCGGGGAAACACCATATATTTT.

The chain has TRBV6-5 and TRBJ2-3; 7 bases map to TRBD2. The CDR3 runs 15 residues. V dropped 0 bases and J dropped 1; count of bases not matched to a gene: 1. Germline-derived CDR1 and CDR2 are MNHEY and SVGAGI. The CDR3 DNA follows: TGTGCCAGCAGTTACTCGGGGGGGGGCACAGATACGCAGTATTTT. Translation gives CASSYSGGGTDTQYF.

The chain joins TRBV7-9 to TRBJ2-1; 10 positions agree with TRBD1. The germline CDR1 and CDR2 sequences are SEHNR and FQNEAQ (reference sequence). Trimming took 4 bases from V and 7 from J; bases not matched to a gene: 7. This CDR3 region has 15 residues. The CDR3 DNA reads TGTGCCAGCAGCTCCCGGGACAGGGGTGATAATGAGCAGTTCTTC. It codes for CASSSRDRGDNEQFF.

The gene calls are TRBV6-5 and TRBJ1-2, with D perhaps TRBD1 (5 bases). Deletions cut 0 bases from V and 8 bases from J, with 13 bases between. In germline, CDR1 is MNHEY, CDR2 SVGAGI. The CDR3 runs 14 residues. CDR3 sequence reads: CASSYSRGAGGYTF. The CDR3 DNA reads TGTGCCAGCAGTTACTCTCGCGGGGCAGGAGGCTACACCTTC.

The chain recombines TRBV15 with TRBJ2-5; D could derive from TRBD1 or TRBD2 (5 bases each). CDR1 LNHNV and CDR2 YYDKDF come from the germline V gene (reference sequence). The V and J ends lost 3 bases and 1 base respectively, with 12 bases between them. CDR3 length: 15 amino acids. CDR3 residues: CATSSLRGTQETQYF. DNA of the CDR3: TGTGCCACCAGCAGCCTACGGGGCACCCAAGAGACCCAGTACTTC.

This chain joins TRBV13 and TRBJ2-4, with D hard to call. The CDR3 is 14 amino acids. Germline CDR1 is PRHDT and CDR2 is FYEKMQ (reference sequence). V was trimmed by 3 bases and J by 3 bases, leaving 9 bases between them. The CDR3 coding sequence is TGTGCCAGCAGCTTCTTTTTAGGCAAAAACATTCAGTACTTC. This gives the protein CASSFFLGKNIQYF.

The rearrangement links TRBV7-2 to TRBJ2-4; D is undetermined. V lost 3 bases and J lost 1, with 10 bases in between. This CDR3 region has 15 residues. Germline V gene lookup returns CDR1 SGHTA and CDR2 FQGNSA. Here the CDR3 DNA reads TGTGCCAGCAGCTTTAGGCAGAACGCCAAAAACATTCAGTACTTC. It encodes CASSFRQNAKNIQYF. Supplemented by reference TRBV7-2 and TRBJ2-4, the full variable domain reads GAGVSQSPSNKVTEKGKDVELRCDPISGHTALYWYRQSLGQGLEFLIYFQGNSAPDKSGLPSDRFSAERTGGSVSTLTIQRTQQEDSAVYLCASSFRQNAKNIQYFGAGTRLSVL.

J is TRBJ2-7 and V is TRBV15, with 13 nucleotides matching TRBD2. J was trimmed by 3 bases and V by 8 bases; bases with no gene match: 16. The CDR3 runs to 18 residues. The germline CDR1 and CDR2 sequences are LNHNV and YYDKDF (reference sequence). CDR3 amino acids: CATGSLTRTSGSHYEQYF. CDR3 sequence (DNA): TGTGCCACCGGATCCTTAACCCGGACTAGCGGGAGCCACTACGAGCAGTACTTC. Together with reference TRBV15 and TRBJ2-7, the CDR3 gives the full variable domain: DAMVIQNPRYQVTQFGKPVTLSCSQTLNHNVMYWYQQKSSQAPKLLFHYYDKDFNNEADTPDNFQSRRPNTSFCFLDIRSPGLGDTAMYLCATGSLTRTSGSHYEQYFGPGTRLTVT.

The rearrangement uses TRBV18 and TRBJ1-3; 8 bases line up with TRBD1. V trimming: 3 bases; J trimming: 2 bases; junction bases outside the gene matches: 15. Germline V gene sequence: CDR1 KGHSH, CDR2 LQKENI. This CDR3 has 19 residues. The CDR3 DNA follows: TGTGCCAGCTCACCCCGCCGTGTGGGACAGGAGTATGCTGGAAACACCATATATTTT. This encodes CASSPRRVGQEYAGNTIYF.